Each of the 24 T cell receptor beta chains below was sequenced from the same sample in a study of long-term antiretroviral therapy in people with HIV. Run at survey level, the immunoSEQ assay was version v3.0. Sequenced by immunoSEQ multiplex PCR; TCRdb stores in-frame clones only, minus some. Here the sample spans 30,000 to 40,000 clones, around 94% being singletons. Material: unsorted PBMCs, obtained 4.1 years after starting antiretroviral therapy. The receptors here all came from a woman aged 45-65 years with HIV.

The genes are TRBV7-9 and TRBJ2-3; D possibly corresponds to TRBD2 (6 bases). V was clipped by 5 bases and J by 0 bases, with 12 bases between them. Looked up from germline, CDR1 is SEHNR and CDR2 is FQNEAQ (reference sequence). The CDR3 sequence is 15 residues long. Here the CDR3 DNA reads TGTGCCAGCAGCCCGAGGAGGGCTAGCACAGATACGCAGTATTTT. Translating gives CASSPRRASTDTQYF.

The gene calls are TRBV7-9 and TRBJ1-4; TRBD1 is a possible D gene (6 bases). The CDR3 sequence is 13 residues long. V was trimmed by 6 bases and J by 10 bases, leaving 15 bases between them. Per the germline V gene, CDR1 is SEHNR and CDR2 is FQNEAQ (reference sequence). The CDR3 here is CASRYDRPGKLFF. CDR3 nucleotides: TGTGCCAGCAGATATGACAGGCCCGGAAAACTGTTTTTT.

V is TRBV5-1 and J is TRBJ1-2; 8 bases line up with TRBD1. Germline CDR1 and CDR2: SGHRS and YFSETQ. This CDR3 contains 14 residues. V dropped 3 bases and J dropped 7; count of bases not matched to a gene: 8. This CDR3 reads CASSSPQGESGYTF. The CDR3 DNA follows: TGCGCCAGCAGCTCACCACAGGGGGAAAGTGGCTACACCTTC.

The rearrangement joins TRBV30 to TRBJ2-2; no definite D call. V was shortened by 6 bases and J by 0 bases, with 11 bases between the two germline ends. CDR1 GTSNPN and CDR2 SVGIG come from the germline V gene (reference sequence). This CDR3 has 14 amino acids. The CDR3 reads CACPAAANTGELFF. DNA of the CDR3: TGTGCCTGCCCCGCCGCCGCGAACACCGGGGAGCTGTTTTTT.

The chain combines TRBV6-5 with TRBJ1-5; D perhaps matches TRBD1 (5 bases). Germline values: CDR1 MNHEY, CDR2 SVGAGI. Deletions cut 5 bases from V and 3 bases from J, with 14 bases between. CDR3 length equals 15 residues. The CDR3 sequence: CASSIEKGNNQPQHF. CDR3 DNA sequence: TGTGCCAGCAGTATAGAAAAGGGGAACAATCAGCCCCAGCATTTT.

The rearrangement uses TRBV6-5 and TRBJ1-4, with D tentatively TRBD1 (5 bases). The germline V gene has CDR1 MNHEY and CDR2 SVGAGI. The CDR3 covers 16 residues. Trimming removed 0 bases at V and 5 bases at J, with 13 bases between. CDR3 sequence reads: CASSYSRGGVNEKLFF. CDR3 DNA: TGTGCCAGCAGTTACTCGCGGGGCGGGGTGAATGAAAAACTGTTTTTT.

The chain uses TRBV2 and TRBJ2-2; 10 positions agree with TRBD1. CDR3 length: 14 residues. The junction had 5 bases not matched to a gene; V was cut back by 6 bases and J by 7 bases. CDR1 is SNHLY, CDR2 FYNNEI, per germline. The CDR3 loop is CASRTTGGFGELFF. In nucleotides, the CDR3 is TGTGCCAGCAGGACGACAGGGGGCTTCGGGGAGCTGTTTTTT.

The V and J genes are TRBV7-9 and TRBJ1-1; D call uncertain. Germline assignment: CDR1 SEHNR and CDR2 FQNEAQ (reference sequence). The CDR3 consists of 13 residues. Trimming removed 6 bases at V and 0 bases at J, with 8 bases between. CDR3 loop: CASSRNMNTEAFF. The CDR3 region has the DNA TGTGCCAGCAGTCGTAACATGAACACTGAAGCTTTCTTT.

The chain uses TRBV15 and TRBJ1-1; the D gene is possibly TRBD1 (5 bases). The CDR3 consists of 14 residues. Germline CDR1 LNHNV, CDR2 YYDKDF (reference sequence). V gave up 3 bases and J gave up 12 bases, with 20 bases separating them. In DNA form, the CDR3 reads TGTGCCACCAGCAGGGTTACAAGGGGAGGTGGGTCTTTCTTT. This codes for CATSRVTRGGGSFF.

The chain is built from TRBV19 and TRBJ1-5; 7 nucleotides match TRBD1. Trimming removed 3 bases from V and 2 bases from J; junction bases left unmatched: 1. The CDR3 spans 14 residues. Germline V lookup: CDR1 LNHDA, CDR2 SQIVND (reference sequence). The CDR3 DNA is TGTGCCAGTAGTATCGGACAGGGCAATCAGCCCCAGCATTTT. It codes for CASSIGQGNQPQHF. Full variable domain (rest looked up from reference TRBV19 and TRBJ1-5): DGGITQSPKYLFRKEGQNVTLSCEQNLNHDAMYWYRQDPGQGLRLIYYSQIVNDFQKGDIAEGYSVSREKKESFPLTVTSAQKNPTAFYLCASSIGQGNQPQHFGDGTRLSIL.

The chain couples TRBV5-1 to TRBJ2-3; TRBD2 matches at 8 bases. CDR1 is SGHRS, CDR2 YFSETQ, per germline. The CDR3 extends over 14 amino acids. Losses at the gene ends were 6 bases for V and 6 bases for J; bases not matched to a gene: 9. CDR3 bases: TGCGCCAGCACCGGGGGGGCAGGTTCGGATACGCAGTATTTT. Its protein is CASTGGAGSDTQYF.

The genes are TRBV5-5 and TRBJ1-1; D perhaps matches TRBD1 (6 bases). The CDR3 has 13 residues. V dropped 3 bases and J dropped 1 base, with 7 bases sitting between them. Germline V gene sequence: CDR1 SGHKS, CDR2 YYEKEE (reference sequence). The chain's CDR3 is CASSSTGNTEAFF. CDR3 DNA: TGTGCCAGCAGCTCGACAGGGAACACTGAAGCTTTCTTT.

This chain uses TRBV19 with TRBJ1-5; D is undetermined. Germline values: CDR1 LNHDA, CDR2 SQIVND (reference sequence). This CDR3 is built from 15 residues. Trimming pared 3 bases from V and 2 bases from J, leaving 11 bases between. In nucleotides, the CDR3 is TGTGCCAGTAGTATTCAGGATGCGGGCAATCAGCCCCAGCATTTT. This codes for CASSIQDAGNQPQHF. Full variable domain (rest looked up from reference TRBV19 and TRBJ1-5): DGGITQSPKYLFRKEGQNVTLSCEQNLNHDAMYWYRQDPGQGLRLIYYSQIVNDFQKGDIAEGYSVSREKKESFPLTVTSAQKNPTAFYLCASSIQDAGNQPQHFGDGTRLSIL.

The J gene is TRBJ2-3, the V gene TRBV10-3; D gene ambiguous. Germline V gene lookup returns CDR1 ENHRY and CDR2 SYGVKD. V dropped 10 bases and J dropped 4 bases, with 9 bases sitting between them. CDR3 size: 11 residues. CDR3 protein: CASRFSDTQYF. Here the CDR3 DNA reads TGTGCCAGTCGGTTTTCAGATACGCAGTATTTT.

V gene TRBV7-9 combines with J gene TRBJ2-2; D is perhaps TRBD1 (5 bases). Germline CDR1 SEHNR, CDR2 FQNEAQ (reference sequence). Deletions cut 5 bases from V and 2 bases from J, with 12 bases between. The CDR3 covers 15 residues. The CDR3: CASSQIGANTGELFF. In DNA, the CDR3 is TGTGCCAGCAGCCAAATAGGGGCCAACACCGGGGAGCTGTTTTTT.

CDR3 protein: CASSRDRNTGELFF. CDR3 bases: TGTGCCAGCAGCCGGGACAGGAACACCGGGGAGCTGTTTTTT. V gene TRBV2 combines with J gene TRBJ2-2; TRBD1 matches at 7 bases. From germline, CDR1 is SNHLY and CDR2 FYNNEI. The J segment lost 1 base and the V segment lost 6 bases, leaving 2 bases of the junction unmatched. The CDR3 is made up of 14 amino acids.

This chain links TRBV4-2 with TRBJ2-2; D not resolved. Trimming took 1 base from V and 0 from J, leaving 12 bases between them. Germline V gene data show CDR1 as LGHNA and CDR2 as YNFKEQ. The length of the CDR3 is 17 residues. The CDR3: CASSQVAVKANTGELFF. CDR3 nucleotides: TGTGCCAGCAGCCAAGTAGCAGTTAAAGCGAACACCGGGGAGCTGTTTTTT.

The chain links TRBV29-1 to TRBJ1-2; unclear D gene. V was clipped by 1 base and J by 10 bases, with 7 bases between them. Germline CDR1 and CDR2: SQVTM and ANQGSEA. CDR3 length equals 10 residues. CDR3 sequence reads: CSVEGGPYTF. The CDR3 nucleotides read TGCAGCGTTGAAGGTGGGCCCTACACCTTC.

The chain links TRBV19 to TRBJ1-1, with 7 positions matching TRBD1. With V trimmed by 4 bases and J by 1 base, 6 bases remained unmatched. There are 15 residues in the CDR3. Germline loops: CDR1 LNHDA, CDR2 SQIVND (reference sequence). The CDR3 DNA is TGTGCCAGTAGTAGACCCAGACAGGGGAACACTGAAGCTTTCTTT. Translated: CASSRPRQGNTEAFF. Together with reference TRBV19 and TRBJ1-1, the CDR3 gives the full variable domain: DGGITQSPKYLFRKEGQNVTLSCEQNLNHDAMYWYRQDPGQGLRLIYYSQIVNDFQKGDIAEGYSVSREKKESFPLTVTSAQKNPTAFYLCASSRPRQGNTEAFFGQGTRLTVV.

In DNA form, the CDR3 reads TGTGCCAGCAGTTACTCCACCCGGCCGAGGACTGAAGCTTTCTTT. This gives the protein CASSYSTRPRTEAFF. This chain joins TRBV6-5 and TRBJ1-1; D unclear. The germline CDR1 and CDR2 sequences are MNHEY and SVGAGI. The ends were cut back, 0 bases at V and 5 bases at J, with 13 bases in the middle. The CDR3 is 15 residues long.

This clone was seen a few times. The V gene is TRBV29-1, the J gene TRBJ1-2; D call uncertain. Germline lookup yields CDR1 SQVTM and CDR2 ANQGSEA. CDR3 length equals 13 residues. V was trimmed by 6 bases and J by 3 bases, leaving 14 bases between them. For the CDR3, the DNA is TGCAGCGTGAGACGGGGATCTTACTATGGCTACACCTTC. Its translation: CSVRRGSYYGYTF.

This chain uses TRBV9 with TRBJ1-2; D remains ambiguous. CDR1 is SGDLS, CDR2 YYNGEE, per germline. V lost 0 bases to trimming and J lost 3 bases, with 9 bases between them. The length of the CDR3 is 14 residues. The CDR3 nucleotides are TGTGCCAGCAGCGTAGATCTGGAATACTATGGCTACACCTTC. The encoded protein is CASSVDLEYYGYTF.

The chain employs TRBV11-2 and TRBJ1-2; the match to TRBD1 covers 8 bases. This CDR3 has 14 residues. In germline, CDR1 is SGHAT, CDR2 FQNNGV. Trimming took 5 bases from V and 2 from J; bases not matched to a gene: 4. The CDR3 is CASSAGGANYGYTF. The CDR3 coding sequence is TGTGCCAGCAGCGCAGGGGGCGCGAACTATGGCTACACCTTC.

The rearrangement joins TRBV18 to TRBJ1-1, with D unresolved. V was shortened by 2 bases and J by 0 bases, with 7 bases between the two germline ends. Germline V CDR1 and CDR2: KGHSH, LQKENI. The CDR3 totals 14 residues. DNA of the CDR3: TGTGCCAGCTCACCAGGCAGGATGAACACTGAAGCTTTCTTT. Protein: CASSPGRMNTEAFF.